The clone carrying this TCR beta chain was picked up one time. This sample is part of a study of blood T cell repertoires in COVID-19. Trimming left V 1 base short and J 3 bases short, with 7 bases between. The CDR3 contains 13 residues. Germline CDR1 and CDR2: SQVTM and ANQGSEA. The repertoire was sequenced with immunoSEQ multiplex PCR; TCRdb's copy has only in-frame clones and lacks some. In the table there are tens of thousands of clones, 85% to 95% of which are singletons. V gene TRBV29-1 combines with J gene TRBJ2-4, with D tentatively TRBD2 (5 bases). Sequencing was done on a sample of peripheral blood. The TCR sequence derives from a woman aged 55-69 years with active COVID-19. The CDR3 loop reads CSVEGGFKNIQYF. CDR3 nucleotides: TGCAGCGTTGAAGGAGGGTTCAAAAACATTCAGTACTTC.